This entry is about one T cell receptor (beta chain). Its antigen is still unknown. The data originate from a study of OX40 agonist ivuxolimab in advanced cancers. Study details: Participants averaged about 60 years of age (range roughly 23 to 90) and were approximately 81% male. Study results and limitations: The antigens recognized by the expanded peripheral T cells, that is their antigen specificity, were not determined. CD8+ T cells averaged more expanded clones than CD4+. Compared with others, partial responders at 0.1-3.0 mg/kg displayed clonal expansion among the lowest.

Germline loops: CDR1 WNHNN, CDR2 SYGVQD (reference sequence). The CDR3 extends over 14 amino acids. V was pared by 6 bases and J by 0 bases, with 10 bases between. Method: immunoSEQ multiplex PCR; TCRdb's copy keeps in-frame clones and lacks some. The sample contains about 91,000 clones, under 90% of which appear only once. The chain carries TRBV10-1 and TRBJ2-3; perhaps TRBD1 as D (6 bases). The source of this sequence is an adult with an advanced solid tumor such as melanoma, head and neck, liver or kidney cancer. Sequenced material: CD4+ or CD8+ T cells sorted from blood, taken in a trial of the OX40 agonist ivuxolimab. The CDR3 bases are TGCGCCAGCAGCGGGCAGGGGAGCACAGATACGCAGTATTTT. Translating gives CASSGQGSTDTQYF.